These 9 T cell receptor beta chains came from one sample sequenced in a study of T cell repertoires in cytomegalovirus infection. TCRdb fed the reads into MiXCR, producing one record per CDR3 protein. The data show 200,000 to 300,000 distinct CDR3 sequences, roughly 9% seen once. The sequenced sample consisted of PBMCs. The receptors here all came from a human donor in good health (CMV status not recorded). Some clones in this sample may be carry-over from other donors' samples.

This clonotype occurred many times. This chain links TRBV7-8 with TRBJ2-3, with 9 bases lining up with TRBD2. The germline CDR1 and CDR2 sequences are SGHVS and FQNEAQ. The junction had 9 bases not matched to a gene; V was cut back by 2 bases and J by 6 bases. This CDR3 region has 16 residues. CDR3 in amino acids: CASSLSVRGRADTQYF. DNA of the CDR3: TGTGCCAGCAGCTTATCTGTTCGCGGGAGGGCCGATACGCAGTATTTT.

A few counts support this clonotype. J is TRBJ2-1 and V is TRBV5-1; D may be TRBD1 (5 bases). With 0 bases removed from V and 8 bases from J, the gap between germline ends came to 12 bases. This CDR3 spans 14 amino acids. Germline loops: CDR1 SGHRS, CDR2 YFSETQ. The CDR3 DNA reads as TGCGCCAGCAGCTTGGCGTTACAGGCCCATGAGCAGTTCTTC. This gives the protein CASSLALQAHEQFF.

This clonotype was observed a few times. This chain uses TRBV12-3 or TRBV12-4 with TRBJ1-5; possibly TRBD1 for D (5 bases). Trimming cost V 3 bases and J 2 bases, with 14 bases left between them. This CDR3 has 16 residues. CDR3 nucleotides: TGTGCCAGCAGTTTCGAGTGGGGACGGGGCAATCAGCCCCAGCATTTT. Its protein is CASSFEWGRGNQPQHF.

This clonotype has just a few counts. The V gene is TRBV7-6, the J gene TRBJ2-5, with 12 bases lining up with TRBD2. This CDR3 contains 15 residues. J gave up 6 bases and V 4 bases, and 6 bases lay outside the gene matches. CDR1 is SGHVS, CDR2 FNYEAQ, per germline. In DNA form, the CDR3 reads TGTGCCAGCAGCTCGGGACTAGCGGGCTTACAGACCCAGTACTTC. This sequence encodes CASSSGLAGLQTQYF. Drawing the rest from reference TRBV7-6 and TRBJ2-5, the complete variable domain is GAGVSQSPRYKVTKRGQDVALRCDPISGHVSLYWYRQALGQGPEFLTYFNYEAQQDKSGLPNDRFSAERPEGSISTLTIQRTEQRDSAMYRCASSSGLAGLQTQYFGPGTRLLVL.

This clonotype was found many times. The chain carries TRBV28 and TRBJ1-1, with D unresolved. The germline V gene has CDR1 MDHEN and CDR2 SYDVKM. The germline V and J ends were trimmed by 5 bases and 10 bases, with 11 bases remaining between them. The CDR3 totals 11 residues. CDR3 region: CASSLPRIAFF. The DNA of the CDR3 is TGTGCCAGCAGTCTTCCAAGGATAGCTTTCTTT.

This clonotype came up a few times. Here the CDR3 DNA reads TGCAGTGCTAGAAGAGACGGGGGTCGGCAGCCCCAGCATTTT. As protein: CSARRDGGRQPQHF. V usage is TRBV20-1 and J usage is TRBJ1-5, with a weak D call TRBD1 (5 bases). Deletions cut 2 bases from V and 7 bases from J, with 15 bases between. Germline lookup yields CDR1 DFQATT and CDR2 SNEGSKA (reference sequence). This CDR3 region has 14 residues.

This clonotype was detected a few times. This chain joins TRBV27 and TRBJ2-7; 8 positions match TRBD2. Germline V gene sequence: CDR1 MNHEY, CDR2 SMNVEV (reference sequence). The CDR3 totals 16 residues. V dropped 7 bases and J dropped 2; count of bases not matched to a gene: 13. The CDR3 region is CASTDLRGGRPYEQYF. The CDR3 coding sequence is TGTGCCAGCACTGACCTACGGGGGGGCCGACCCTACGAGCAGTACTTC.

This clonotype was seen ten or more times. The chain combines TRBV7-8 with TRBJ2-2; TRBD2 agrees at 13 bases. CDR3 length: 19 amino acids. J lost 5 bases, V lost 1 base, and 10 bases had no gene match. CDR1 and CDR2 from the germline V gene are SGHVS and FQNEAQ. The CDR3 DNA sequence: TGTGCCAGCAGCTTAGAAGGGCTAAGACTAGCGGGGGGTACCGGGGAGCTGTTTTTT. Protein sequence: CASSLEGLRLAGGTGELFF.

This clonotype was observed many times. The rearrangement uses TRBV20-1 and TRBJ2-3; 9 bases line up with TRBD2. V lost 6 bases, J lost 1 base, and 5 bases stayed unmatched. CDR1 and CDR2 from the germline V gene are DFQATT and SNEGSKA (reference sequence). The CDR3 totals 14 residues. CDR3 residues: CSAARTSGTDTQYF. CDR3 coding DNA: TGCAGTGCCGCCCGGACTAGCGGCACAGATACGCAGTATTTT.